Presented here are 5 T cell receptor beta chains from one specimen sequenced in a study of T cells in tuberculosis. As to time point: new active TB diagnosis, blood taken before or within 7 days of starting treatment. Clones were read by immunoSEQ multiplex PCR, and TCRdb kept only the in-frame ones, dropping some. Found here are about 40,000 clones, 94% of them singletons; the top ten hold around 4.7%. Sample: PBMCs, taken at tuberculosis diagnosis. These receptors were collected from an adult with tuberculosis.

This sequence joins TRBV6-5 and TRBJ1-2; maybe TRBD1 (6 bases). The CDR3 totals 14 residues. The V end was cut by 0 bases, the J end by 4 bases, with 9 bases between. Germline V CDR1 and CDR2: MNHEY, SVGAGI. CDR3 protein: CASSYSNRVYGYTF. The CDR3 coding sequence is TGTGCCAGCAGTTACTCAAACAGGGTCTATGGCTACACCTTC.

This chain connects TRBV6-4 to TRBJ2-5, with 12 positions matching TRBD2. V trimming: 5 bases; J trimming: 4 bases; junction bases outside the gene matches: 5. Germline V gene data show CDR1 as MRHNA and CDR2 as SNTAGT. CDR3 length: 15 amino acids. CDR3 bases: TGTGCCAGCAGTACACTAGCGGGGGGTCGAGAGACCCAGTACTTC. Its translation: CASSTLAGGRETQYF.

The chain links TRBV2 to TRBJ1-5; no clear D gene. The CDR3 runs 16 residues. Germline values: CDR1 SNHLY, CDR2 FYNNEI. The V gene lost 3 bases and the J gene lost 6 bases, with 18 bases spanning the gap. The CDR3 spells CASSEISYYGGQPQHF. Here the CDR3 DNA reads TGTGCCAGCAGTGAGATCTCCTACTACGGAGGTCAGCCCCAGCATTTT. Filled out from reference TRBV2 and TRBJ1-5, the complete variable domain reads EPEVTQTPSHQVTQMGQEVILRCVPISNHLYFYWYRQILGQKVEFLVSFYNNEISEKSEIFDDQFSVERPDGSNFTLKIRSTKLEDSAMYFCASSEISYYGGQPQHFGDGTRLSIL.

This sequence joins TRBV5-1 and TRBJ2-2; 8 nucleotides agree with TRBD1. The CDR3 spans 15 residues. The V and J ends lost 2 bases and 5 bases, in that order; junction bases with no gene match: 5. Germline V gene lookup returns CDR1 SGHRS and CDR2 YFSETQ. CDR3 sequence: CASSFITGGTGELFF. The DNA for the CDR3 is TGCGCCAGCAGCTTTATTACAGGGGGGACCGGGGAGCTGTTTTTT.

CDR3 DNA sequence: TGTGCCACCAGCAGAGATCCCGGTTCGGCGGACACCATATATTTT. It yields the protein CATSRDPGSADTIYF. The rearrangement links TRBV15 to TRBJ1-3; D not resolved. This CDR3 contains 15 residues. The V end lost 0 bases, the J end lost 8 bases, and 14 bases lay between the germline ends. In germline, CDR1 is LNHNV, CDR2 YYDKDF (reference sequence).